What follows are 3 T cell receptor beta chains derived from one specimen sequenced in a study of blood T cell repertoires in COVID-19. TCRdb keeps only in-frame clones here, not all; method: immunoSEQ multiplex PCR. The sample consists of more than 100,000 clones, roughly 82% of them appearing once. Sequencing was performed on peripheral blood. These receptors all come from a human donor in a cohort sampled during active COVID-19.

The chain has TRBV5-4 and TRBJ1-1; D call uncertain. V was pared by 0 bases and J by 6 bases, with 18 bases between. This CDR3 is 16 amino acids long. Germline V lookup: CDR1 SGHNT, CDR2 YYREEE (reference sequence). The CDR3 reads CASSLGAGTQAAEAFF. Here the CDR3 DNA reads TGTGCCAGCAGCTTGGGGGCGGGAACCCAGGCCGCTGAAGCTTTCTTT.

V is TRBV7-9 and J is TRBJ2-2; 9 bases are a match to TRBD2. V lost 5 bases to trimming and J lost 5 bases; unmatched junction nucleotides: 12. This CDR3 region has 17 residues. Germline CDR1 reads SEHNR; CDR2 reads FQNEAQ (reference sequence). CDR3 DNA sequence: TGTGCCAGCAGCCTGCCCGGGGTAGCGGGGGTTACCGGGGAGCTGTTTTTT. Translating it yields CASSLPGVAGVTGELFF. Full variable domain (rest looked up from reference TRBV7-9 and TRBJ2-2): DTGVSQNPRHKITKRGQNVTFRCDPISEHNRLYWYRQTLGQGPEFLTYFQNEAQLEKSRLLSDRFSAERPKGSFSTLEIQRTEQGDSAMYLCASSLPGVAGVTGELFFGEGSRLTVL.

V usage is TRBV3-1 (or the pseudogene TRBV3-2) and J usage is TRBJ1-5, with 9 bases lining up with TRBD1. Germline CDR1 is LGHDT and CDR2 is YNNKEL (reference sequence). Trimming took 2 bases from V and 6 from J; bases not matched to a gene: 5. There are 15 residues in the CDR3. CDR3: CASSQLQGAGQPQHF. For the CDR3, the DNA is TGTGCCAGCAGCCAACTACAGGGGGCAGGTCAGCCCCAGCATTTT.